The 3 T cell receptor beta chains presented below share a single source sample, sequenced in a study of early stage breast cancer tumors. The assay was immunoSEQ multiplex PCR, and TCRdb's table has in-frame clones only and misses some. The sample holds over 15,000 clones, 83% seen once. Material for sequencing was blood. Receptors originate from a person aged 70 to 85 with breast cancer.

The V and J genes are TRBV27 and TRBJ1-6; possible D gene TRBD1, 6 bases. V was trimmed by 3 bases and J by 8 bases, leaving 14 bases between them. CDR1 is MNHEY and CDR2 is SMNVEV in the germline V gene (reference sequence). CDR3 length: 15 amino acids. The DNA for the CDR3 is TGTGCCAGCAGTTTTGCCAGGGGCGGGTATTCACCCCTCCACTTT. Its protein product is CASSFARGGYSPLHF.

The rearrangement uses TRBV21-1 and TRBJ1-6; TRBD1, as called in the table, went unchecked against the DNA. TRBV21-1 constitutes a pseudogene. This CDR3 comprises 18 residues. The CDR3 nucleotides read TGTGCCAGCAGCCGGACTCCAGGGGAGAGCTCCTATAATTCACCCCTCCACTTT. Translating it yields CASSRTPGESSYNSPLHF.

V usage is TRBV5-1 and J usage is TRBJ1-3; D remains unclear. Germline V lookup: CDR1 SGHRS, CDR2 YFSETQ. The CDR3 has 16 amino acids. Trimming left V 0 bases short and J 0 bases short, with 10 bases between. The CDR3 nucleotides read TGCGCCAGCAGCTTGGGGGCAGGCAACTCTGGAAACACCATATATTTT. Its protein product is CASSLGAGNSGNTIYF.